These 4 T cell receptor beta chains share one sample of origin, sequenced in a study of neoadjuvant anti-PD-1 for oral cavity cancer. The assay was immunoSEQ multiplex PCR, and TCRdb's table has in-frame clones only and misses some. This sample has 12,000 to 15,000 clones; around 70% occur once, and the top ten carry approximately 2.3%. The specimen comprised PBMCs, sampled before nivolumab (anti-PD-1) treatment. These receptors originate from a person aged 40 to 85 with oral cavity squamous cell carcinoma.

The chain joins TRBV7-3 to TRBJ2-5, with 12 bases matching TRBD2. Germline CDR1 and CDR2: SGHTA and FQGTGA. The CDR3 has 15 residues. V was clipped by 2 bases and J by 2 bases; unmatched bases: 0. The CDR3 is CASSLGLAGQETQYF. CDR3 nucleotides: TGTGCCAGCAGCTTAGGACTAGCGGGACAAGAGACCCAGTACTTC.

This clone occurred a few times. The V call is TRBV19, the J call TRBJ1-4; D not certain. Trimming removed 7 bases from V and 0 bases from J, with 9 bases in between. CDR3 length: 14 amino acids. In germline, CDR1 is LNHDA, CDR2 SQIVND (reference sequence). Here the CDR3 DNA reads TGTGCCAGTAATCGGTTTGCAACTAATGAAAAACTGTTTTTT. It specifies CASNRFATNEKLFF.

The chain links TRBV2 to TRBJ1-5, with D maybe TRBD1 (6 bases). The V end was cut by 8 bases, the J end by 5 bases, with 13 bases between. The CDR3 length is 13 residues. The V gene's germline CDR1 is SNHLY and CDR2 FYNNEI. The CDR3 DNA reads TGTGCCAGCCGTCCAGGGGACGATCAGCCCCAGCATTTT. It translates to CASRPGDDQPQHF.

The chain uses TRBV29-1 and TRBJ1-1; D call uncertain. The germline V gene encodes CDR1 SQVTM and CDR2 ANQGSEA. CDR3 length: 12 residues. Trimming pared 6 bases from V and 6 bases from J, leaving 14 bases between. The CDR3 nucleotides read TGCAGCGTCGCCCCTGGCCGCCCTGAAGCTTTCTTT. Translation gives CSVAPGRPEAFF.